Sequencing of this T cell receptor (beta chain) was carried out in a study of blood T cell repertoires in COVID-19. The wider study: Whether acute or convalescent, the COVID-19 samples came from the United States, Italy and Spain. T cells, B-cell-depleted T cells, or PBMCs supplied cDNA or gDNA.

Original methodology: Counts of nucleated cells, estimated from reference gene primer amplification, were obtained. Profiling relied on immunoSEQ multiplex PCR, and the TCRdb table lists in-frame clones only, not all of them. The D gene and trimming were derived from the DNA, and the V and J assignments and clone size from that table. The sample lists approximately 260,000 clones, around 90% occurring once. The CDR3 spans 18 residues. The germline gives CDR1 SGHRS, CDR2 YFSETQ. The germline V and J ends were trimmed by 0 bases and 0 bases, with 17 bases remaining between them. V usage is TRBV5-1 and J usage is TRBJ2-3, with unresolved D. The TCR was taken from a man aged 45 to 65 with acute or convalescent COVID-19. Specimen: peripheral blood. Here the CDR3 DNA reads TGCGCCAGCAGCTTGGGTACGGTAGTAAGCGCTAGCACAGATACGCAGTATTTT. Encoded protein: CASSLGTVVSASTDTQYF.